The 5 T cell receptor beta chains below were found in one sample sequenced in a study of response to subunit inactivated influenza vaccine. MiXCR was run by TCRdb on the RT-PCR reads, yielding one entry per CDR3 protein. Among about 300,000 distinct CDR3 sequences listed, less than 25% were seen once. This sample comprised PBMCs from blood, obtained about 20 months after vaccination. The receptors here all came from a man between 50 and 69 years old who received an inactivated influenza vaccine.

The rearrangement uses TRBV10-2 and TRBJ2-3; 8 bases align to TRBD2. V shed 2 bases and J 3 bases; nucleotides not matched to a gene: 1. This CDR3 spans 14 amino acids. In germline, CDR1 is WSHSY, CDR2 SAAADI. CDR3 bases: TGCGCCAGCAGTGAGGAGCGGGGGACAGATACGCAGTATTTT. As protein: CASSEERGTDTQYF.

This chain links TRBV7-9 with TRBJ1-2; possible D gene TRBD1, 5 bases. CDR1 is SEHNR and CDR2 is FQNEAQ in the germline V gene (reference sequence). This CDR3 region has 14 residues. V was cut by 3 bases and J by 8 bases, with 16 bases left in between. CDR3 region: CASSLAGTPIGYTF. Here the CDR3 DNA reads TGTGCCAGCAGCTTGGCCGGGACGCCGATCGGCTACACCTTC.

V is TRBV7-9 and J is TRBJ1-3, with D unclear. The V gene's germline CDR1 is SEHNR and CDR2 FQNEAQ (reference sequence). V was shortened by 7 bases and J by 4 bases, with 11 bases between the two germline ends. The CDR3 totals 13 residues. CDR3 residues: CASNLDVGNTIYF. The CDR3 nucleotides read TGTGCCAGCAACCTGGACGTCGGAAACACCATATATTTT.

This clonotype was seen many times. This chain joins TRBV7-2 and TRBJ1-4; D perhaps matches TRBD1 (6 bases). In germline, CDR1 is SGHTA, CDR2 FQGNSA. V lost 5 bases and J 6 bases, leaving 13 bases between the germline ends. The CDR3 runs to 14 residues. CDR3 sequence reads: CASSLGGGDEKLFF. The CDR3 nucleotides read TGTGCCAGCAGCCTGGGAGGGGGGGATGAAAAACTGTTTTTT.

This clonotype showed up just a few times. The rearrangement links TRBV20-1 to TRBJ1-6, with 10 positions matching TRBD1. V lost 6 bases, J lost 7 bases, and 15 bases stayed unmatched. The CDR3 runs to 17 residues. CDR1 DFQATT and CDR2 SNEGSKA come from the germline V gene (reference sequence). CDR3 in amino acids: CSAPADRGTSLNSPLHF. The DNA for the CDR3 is TGCAGTGCGCCGGCGGACAGGGGGACGAGTCTAAATTCACCCCTCCACTTT.